The rows below give T cell receptor beta chains drawn from one sample of a study of regulatory T cells in long-lasting Graves disease. TCRdb called the multiplex PCR reads again in MiXCR, with one record for every CDR3 protein. The sample includes 350,000 to 500,000 distinct CDR3 sequences, about 15% of them seen just once. In addition, the sample was reused for a study of T cells in Graves' hyperthyroidism and ophthalmopathy.

This material consisted of peripheral blood mononuclear cells (PBMCs), taken at new diagnosis, from a patient treated with antithyroid drugs. These receptors were obtained from a woman in her forties or fifties with Graves disease. The CDR3 runs from the conserved cysteine through the conserved F or W.

J gene: TRBJ2-7
V gene: TRBV7-2
CDR3 protein: CASSLEPAGSYEQYF

J gene: TRBJ2-2
V gene: TRBV28
CDR3 protein: CASSGQALNTGELFF

J gene: TRBJ1-3
V gene: TRBV30
CDR3 protein: CAWSVRWDRGPSGNTIYF

J gene: TRBJ2-5
V gene: TRBV7-9
CDR3 protein: CASSPSGVKETQYF

J gene: TRBJ2-3
V gene: TRBV5-5
CDR3 protein: CASSLALDSADTQYF

J gene: TRBJ2-7
V gene: TRBV30
CDR3 protein: CAWSAGWGLAGGYEQYF

J gene: TRBJ1-1
V gene: TRBV5-1
CDR3 protein: CASSVGQLGTEAFF

J gene: TRBJ1-1
V gene: TRBV3-1
CDR3 protein: CASSQNRMNTEAFF

J gene: TRBJ2-7
V gene: TRBV29-1
CDR3 protein: CSVVGTGYYEQYF

J gene: TRBJ2-7
V gene: TRBV5-1
CDR3 protein: CASSLEGTGQYEQYF

J gene: TRBJ1-1
V gene: TRBV3-1
CDR3 protein: CASSPHRDRGTEAFF

J gene: TRBJ2-3
V gene: TRBV3-1
CDR3 protein: CASSQDTIRDLGSDQTQYF

J gene: TRBJ1-3
V gene: TRBV27
CDR3 protein: CASSLSIGDGNTIYF

J gene: TRBJ2-6
V gene: TRBV10-3
CDR3 protein: CAISDSQNSGANVLTF

J gene: TRBJ1-1
V gene: TRBV12-3/TRBV12-4
CDR3 protein: CASSFHREDQEAFF

J gene: TRBJ1-6
V gene: TRBV6-1
CDR3 protein: CASSDRGRNFNSPLHF

J gene: TRBJ1-1
V gene: TRBV29-1
CDR3 protein: CSIGQGAAEAFF

J gene: TRBJ2-1
V gene: TRBV19
CDR3 protein: CASSRSPPVDQNEQFF

J gene: TRBJ2-1
V gene: TRBV20-1
CDR3 protein: CSARDPKQSSYNEQFF

J gene: TRBJ2-4
V gene: TRBV12-3/TRBV12-4
CDR3 protein: CASTPGVAKNIQYF

J gene: TRBJ2-7
V gene: TRBV12-3/TRBV12-4
CDR3 protein: CASSLSELTYEQYF

J gene: TRBJ2-7
V gene: TRBV7-6
CDR3 protein: CASSPRGVPYEQYF

J gene: TRBJ1-5
V gene: TRBV20-1
CDR3 protein: CSAIGMSNQPQHF

J gene: TRBJ1-5
V gene: TRBV19
CDR3 protein: CASSSGRANQPQHF

J gene: TRBJ1-1
V gene: TRBV30
CDR3 protein: CAWSVPPGGEAFF

J gene: TRBJ2-2
V gene: TRBV2
CDR3 protein: CASSDRQGASGELFF

J gene: TRBJ1-5
V gene: TRBV3-1
CDR3 protein: CASSPEVAGTFNQPQHF

J gene: TRBJ2-7
V gene: TRBV30
CDR3 protein: CAWSLGLARGYEQYF

J gene: TRBJ2-3
V gene: TRBV6-2/TRBV6-3
CDR3 protein: CASSKAGTSGRAGTQYF

J gene: TRBJ1-1
V gene: TRBV2
CDR3 protein: CASSEMGRDTEAFF

J gene: TRBJ1-5
V gene: TRBV3-1
CDR3 protein: CASSTSLTGEAQPQHF

J gene: -
V gene: TRBV5-5
CDR3 protein: CASSPYRTSGGAVEQFF

J gene: TRBJ1-3
V gene: TRBV18
CDR3 protein: CASSPPPGSGNTIYF

J gene: TRBJ2-1
V gene: TRBV20-1
CDR3 protein: CSARTSEPYNEQFF

J gene: TRBJ2-1
V gene: TRBV29-1
CDR3 protein: CSVEGGSSYNEQFF

J gene: TRBJ1-1
V gene: TRBV7-6
CDR3 protein: CASSLVGDEAFF

J gene: TRBJ2-7
V gene: TRBV5-5
CDR3 protein: CASSLDWTGSSYEQYF

J gene: TRBJ2-1
V gene: TRBV24-1
CDR3 protein: CATSDGQGASGEQFF

J gene: TRBJ2-3
V gene: TRBV6-5
CDR3 protein: CASSYSWPSGILDTQYF

J gene: TRBJ2-5
V gene: TRBV5-1
CDR3 protein: CASSPGTSDQETQYF

J gene: TRBJ2-3
V gene: TRBV28
CDR3 protein: CASREDRFQISSTDTQYF

J gene: TRBJ2-4
V gene: TRBV4-2
CDR3 protein: CASSQGTGEANIQYF

J gene: TRBJ1-5
V gene: TRBV7-8
CDR3 protein: CASSLGRMGGGSNQPQHF

J gene: TRBJ2-5
V gene: TRBV3-1
CDR3 protein: CASSPNHSGQETQYF

J gene: TRBJ2-1
V gene: TRBV24-1
CDR3 protein: CATSDPPGQGRNEQFF

J gene: TRBJ1-2
V gene: TRBV9
CDR3 protein: CASSVAKTGGDWGYTF

J gene: TRBJ2-7
V gene: TRBV9
CDR3 protein: CASSVGLAVYEQYF

J gene: TRBJ1-5
V gene: TRBV2
CDR3 protein: CASRAGSSGVNQPQHF

J gene: TRBJ1-4
V gene: TRBV28
CDR3 protein: CASSPESAGPTNEKLFF

J gene: TRBJ2-1
V gene: TRBV29-1
CDR3 protein: CSVEVLGSSYNEQFF

J gene: TRBJ1-4
V gene: TRBV6-1
CDR3 protein: CASTVFSTNEKLFF

J gene: TRBJ2-2
V gene: TRBV6-1
CDR3 protein: CASRPGASATRELFF

J gene: TRBJ1-1
V gene: TRBV5-4
CDR3 protein: CASSAQQGGSSEAFF

J gene: TRBJ2-1
V gene: TRBV7-9
CDR3 protein: CASSLVPHNEQFF

J gene: TRBJ2-2
V gene: TRBV20-1
CDR3 protein: CSARGQRNTGELFF

J gene: -
V gene: TRBV11-1
CDR3 protein: CASSPREDVYAQYF

J gene: TRBJ2-7
V gene: TRBV5-1
CDR3 protein: CASSLGGLADASYEQYF

J gene: TRBJ2-3
V gene: TRBV6-2/TRBV6-3
CDR3 protein: CASGYSLTSGRTDTQYF

J gene: TRBJ2-3
V gene: TRBV5-1
CDR3 protein: CASRNMGTATDTQYF

J gene: TRBJ1-5
V gene: TRBV6-1
CDR3 protein: CASMGGNQPQHF